This TCR beta chain was obtained from a study of T cell responses to AZD1222 COVID-19 vaccine. Germline V CDR1 and CDR2: MRHNA, SNTAGT. V shed 6 bases and J 7 bases; nucleotides not matched to a gene: 8. This CDR3 region has 15 residues. Notes on this clone: The antigen is not known.

Produced via immunoSEQ multiplex PCR; TCRdb's table is partial and in-frame only. In the table there are some 120,000 clones, around 88% of which are singletons. General study results and limits: Donors skewed white British and female; clonal diversity was possibly underestimated. As reported, nearly half of all spike-specific TCRs target variant regions that are unmutated.

The origin of this receptor is an adult in good health. This chain links TRBV6-4 with TRBJ1-6, with 8 bases matching TRBD1. This specimen consisted of peripheral blood, obtained on day 0 of AZD1222 vaccination. The CDR3 spells CASREEGTGNSPLHF. The CDR3 nucleotides read TGTGCCAGCAGGGAGGAAGGGACAGGCAATTCACCCCTCCACTTT.